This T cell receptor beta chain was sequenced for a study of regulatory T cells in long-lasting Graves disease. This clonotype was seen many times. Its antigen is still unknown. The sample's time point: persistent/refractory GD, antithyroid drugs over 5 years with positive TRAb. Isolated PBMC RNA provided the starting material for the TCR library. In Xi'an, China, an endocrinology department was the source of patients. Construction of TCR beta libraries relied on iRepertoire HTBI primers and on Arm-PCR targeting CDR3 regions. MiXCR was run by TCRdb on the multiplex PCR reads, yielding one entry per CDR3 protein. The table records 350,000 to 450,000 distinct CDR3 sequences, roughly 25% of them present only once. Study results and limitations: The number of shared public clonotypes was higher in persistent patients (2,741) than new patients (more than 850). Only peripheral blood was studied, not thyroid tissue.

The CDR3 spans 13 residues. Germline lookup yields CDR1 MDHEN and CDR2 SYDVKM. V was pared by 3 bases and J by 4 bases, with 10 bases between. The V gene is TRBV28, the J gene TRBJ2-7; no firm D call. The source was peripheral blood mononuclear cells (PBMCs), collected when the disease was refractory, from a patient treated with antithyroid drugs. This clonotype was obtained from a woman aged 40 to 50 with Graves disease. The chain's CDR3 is CASSLVPLYEQYF. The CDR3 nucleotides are TGTGCCAGCAGTTTGGTACCTCTTTACGAGCAGTACTTC.